This TCR beta chain was captured by sequencing in a study of T cell responses to AZD1222 COVID-19 vaccine. Overall study findings and caveats: It was only a handful of AZD1222 recipients who were seropositive at baseline.

Libraries were prepared by immunoSEQ multiplex PCR; TCRdb keeps only in-frame clonotypes and omits some of them. This sample carries about 150,000 clones, 85% to 95% of them seen once, and the ten largest clones take approximately 7%. Second-dose groups at about 4 or about 12 weeks were pooled. V lost 4 bases to trimming and J lost 8 bases, with 12 bases between them. The CDR3 is made up of 14 amino acids. The V gene's germline CDR1 is LNHDA and CDR2 SQIVND (reference sequence). Notes on this clone: The target antigen is unknown.

This receptor was identified in an adult who received the AZD1222 COVID-19 vaccine. The sample in question was peripheral blood, obtained 28 days after the second AZD1222 dose. The V call is TRBV19, the J call TRBJ1-6, with a possible D match to TRBD1 (5 bases). The CDR3 DNA is TGTGCCAGTAGTAAGCTCCGGGGCCATTCACCCCTCCACTTT. Residues: CASSKLRGHSPLHF.